The T cell receptor (beta chain) described here comes from a study of T cells in Graves' hyperthyroidism and ophthalmopathy. General study findings and limits: The model anticipated ophthalmopathy a median about six months pre-onset.

The CDR3 sequence is 18 residues long. V lost 1 base, J lost 2 bases, and 21 bases lay in between. Looked up from germline, CDR1 is MDHEN and CDR2 is SYDVKM. TCR beta CDR3 regions were amplified from RNA. Initially, a first-round RT-PCR of the TCR CDR3 employed the HTBI primer set. In TCRdb, the multiplex PCR reads were re-called with MiXCR into one record per CDR3 protein. The sample lists tens of thousands of distinct CDR3 sequences; about 54% were seen once. This clonotype was recorded a few times. Its antigen is still unknown. Graves' hyperthyroidism was deemed stable given no ophthalmopathy progression within 18 months. Aged 18 to 65, the patients had hyperthyroidism that was newly diagnosed and had lasted under 2 months. Those patients with uncontrolled infection, other autoimmune disease, pregnancy or lactation were excluded.

Sequencing input: peripheral blood or thyroid tissue (not recorded which). The rearrangement links TRBV28 to TRBJ2-7; D unresolved. This clonotype was obtained from a man aged 18-30 years with Graves' hyperthyroidism. The CDR3 here is CASSLFLVEAEPAYEQYF. CDR3 nucleotides: TGTGCCAGCAGTTTATTTCTTGTCGAGGCGGAACCCGCCTACGAGCAGTACTTC.